The T cell receptor (beta chain) under discussion was sequenced for a study of identical twins. Study-level points and caveats: Invariant MAIT and iNKT cells could partly confound zero-insertion analyses.

Unique molecular identifiers were present on the cDNA, which also gained a universal primer site by template switching. TCRdb itself ran the 5' RACE reads through MiXCR, one entry per CDR3 protein. The table has over 250,000 distinct CDR3 sequences, 8% to 9.5% seen once. This clonotype was seen a few times. The antigen remains undetermined. Deletions cut 0 bases from V and 3 bases from J, with 25 bases between. The CDR3 has 20 residues. Germline CDR1 reads LGHDT; CDR2 reads YNNKEL (reference sequence). The same data also contributed to another study, on yellow fever vaccine responses in identical twins. Per that paper: Reportedly, twins' vaccine T cell responses looked partly convergent and partly personalized.

V usage is TRBV3-1 and J usage is TRBJ2-3, with D perhaps assigned TRBD1 or TRBD2 (5 bases each). This clonotype originated in a woman aged 18-29 years in good health. Sample: CD8+ T cells sorted from blood. CDR3 nucleotides: TGTGCCAGCAGCCAAGATCGGGGCCGTCCTAGAGGAGAGCGGACAGATACGCAGTATTTT. Protein product: CASSQDRGRPRGERTDTQYF.